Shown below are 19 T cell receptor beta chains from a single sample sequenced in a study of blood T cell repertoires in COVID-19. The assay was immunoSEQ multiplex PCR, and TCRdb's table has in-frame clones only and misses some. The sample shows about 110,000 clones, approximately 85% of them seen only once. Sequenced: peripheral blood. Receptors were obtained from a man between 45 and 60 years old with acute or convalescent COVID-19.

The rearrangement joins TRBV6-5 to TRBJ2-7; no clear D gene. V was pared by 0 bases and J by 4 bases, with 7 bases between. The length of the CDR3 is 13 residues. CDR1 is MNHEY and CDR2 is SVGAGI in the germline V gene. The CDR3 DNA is TGTGCCAGCAGTTACTCCCCTACGTACGAGCAGTACTTC. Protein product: CASSYSPTYEQYF.

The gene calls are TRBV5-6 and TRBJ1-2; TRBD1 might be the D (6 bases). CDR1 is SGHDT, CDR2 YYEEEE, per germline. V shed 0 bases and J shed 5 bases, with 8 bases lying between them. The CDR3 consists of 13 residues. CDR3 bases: TGTGCCAGCAGCTTGGCACAGGGATATGGCTACACCTTC. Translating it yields CASSLAQGYGYTF.

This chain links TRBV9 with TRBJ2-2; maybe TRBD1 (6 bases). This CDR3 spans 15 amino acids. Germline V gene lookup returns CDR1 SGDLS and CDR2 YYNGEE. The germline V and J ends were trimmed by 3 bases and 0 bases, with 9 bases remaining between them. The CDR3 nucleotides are TGTGCCAGCAGCGCGGACAGTCCGAACACCGGGGAGCTGTTTTTT. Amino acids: CASSADSPNTGELFF.

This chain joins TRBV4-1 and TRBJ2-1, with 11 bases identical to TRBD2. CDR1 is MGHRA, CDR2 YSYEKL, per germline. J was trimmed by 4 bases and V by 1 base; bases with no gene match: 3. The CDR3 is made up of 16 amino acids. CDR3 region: CASSQGLAGRYNEQFF. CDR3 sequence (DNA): TGCGCCAGCAGCCAAGGACTAGCGGGGCGATACAATGAGCAGTTCTTC.

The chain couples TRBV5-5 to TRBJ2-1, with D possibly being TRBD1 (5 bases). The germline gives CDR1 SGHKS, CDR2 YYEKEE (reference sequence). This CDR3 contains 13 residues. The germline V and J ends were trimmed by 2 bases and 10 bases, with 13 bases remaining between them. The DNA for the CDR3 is TGTGCCAGCAGCTTCAGCAGGGTCCAAGAGCAGTTCTTC. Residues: CASSFSRVQEQFF.

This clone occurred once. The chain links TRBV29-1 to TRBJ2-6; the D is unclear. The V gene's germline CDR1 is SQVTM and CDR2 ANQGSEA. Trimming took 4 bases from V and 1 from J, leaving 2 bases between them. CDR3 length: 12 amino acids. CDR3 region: CSVASGANVLTF. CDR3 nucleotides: TGCAGCGTTGCTTCTGGGGCCAACGTCCTGACTTTC.

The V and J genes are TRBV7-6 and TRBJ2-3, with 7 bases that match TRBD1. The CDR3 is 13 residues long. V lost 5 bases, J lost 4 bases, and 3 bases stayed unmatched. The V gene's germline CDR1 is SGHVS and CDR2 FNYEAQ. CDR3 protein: CASSRTGADTQYF. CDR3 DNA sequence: TGTGCCAGCAGCAGAACAGGGGCAGATACGCAGTATTTT.

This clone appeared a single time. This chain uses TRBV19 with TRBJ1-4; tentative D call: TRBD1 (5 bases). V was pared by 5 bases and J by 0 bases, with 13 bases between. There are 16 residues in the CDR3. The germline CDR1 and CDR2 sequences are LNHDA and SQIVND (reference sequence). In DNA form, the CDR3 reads TGTGCCAGTAGTGGGGCAACGACTGCAACTAATGAAAAACTGTTTTTT. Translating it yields CASSGATTATNEKLFF.

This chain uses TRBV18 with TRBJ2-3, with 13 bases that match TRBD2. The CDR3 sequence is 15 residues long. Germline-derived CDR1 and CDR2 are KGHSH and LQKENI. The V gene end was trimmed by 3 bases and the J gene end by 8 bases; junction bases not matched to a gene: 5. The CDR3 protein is CASSPGLAGRGTQYF. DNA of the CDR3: TGTGCCAGCTCACCGGGACTAGCGGGGAGGGGTACGCAGTATTTT.

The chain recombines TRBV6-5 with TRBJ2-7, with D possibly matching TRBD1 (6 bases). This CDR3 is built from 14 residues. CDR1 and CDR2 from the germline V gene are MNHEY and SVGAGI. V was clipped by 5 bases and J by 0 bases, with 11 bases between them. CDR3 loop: CASSPGQSSYEQYF. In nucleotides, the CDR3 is TGTGCCAGCAGTCCCGGACAGAGCTCCTACGAGCAGTACTTC.

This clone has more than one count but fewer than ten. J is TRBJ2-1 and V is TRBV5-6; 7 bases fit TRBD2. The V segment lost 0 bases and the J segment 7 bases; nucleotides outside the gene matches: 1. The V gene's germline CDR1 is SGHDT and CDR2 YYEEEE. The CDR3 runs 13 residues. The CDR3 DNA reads TGTGCCAGCAGCTTGGGGCGGGGGAATGAGCAGTTCTTC. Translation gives CASSLGRGNEQFF.

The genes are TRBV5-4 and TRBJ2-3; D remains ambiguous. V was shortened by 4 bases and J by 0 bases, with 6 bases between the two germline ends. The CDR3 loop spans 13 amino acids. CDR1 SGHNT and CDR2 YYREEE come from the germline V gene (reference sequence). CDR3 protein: CASSTYSTDTQYF. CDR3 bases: TGTGCCAGCAGCACTTACAGCACAGATACGCAGTATTTT.

The chain's CDR3 is CASSARDRDRQPQHF. The CDR3 bases are TGTGCCAGCAGTGCCCGGGACAGGGACCGTCAGCCCCAGCATTTT. This chain connects TRBV2 to TRBJ1-5; 9 bases line up with TRBD1. The CDR3 spans 15 residues. Trimming at V came to 4 bases and at J to 6 bases, leaving 7 bases not matched to a gene. The germline CDR1 and CDR2 sequences are SNHLY and FYNNEI.

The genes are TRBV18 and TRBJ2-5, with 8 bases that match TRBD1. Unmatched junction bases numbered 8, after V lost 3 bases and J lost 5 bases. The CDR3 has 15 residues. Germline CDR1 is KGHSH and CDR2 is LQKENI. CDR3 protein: CASSPGQGRLETQYF. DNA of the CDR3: TGTGCCAGCTCACCTGGACAGGGAAGATTGGAGACCCAGTACTTC. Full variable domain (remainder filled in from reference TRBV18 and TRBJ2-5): NAGVMQNPRHLVRRRGQEARLRCSPMKGHSHVYWYRQLPEEGLKFMVYLQKENIIDESGMPKERFSAEFPKEGPSILRIQQVVRGDSAAYFCASSPGQGRLETQYFGPGTRLLVL.

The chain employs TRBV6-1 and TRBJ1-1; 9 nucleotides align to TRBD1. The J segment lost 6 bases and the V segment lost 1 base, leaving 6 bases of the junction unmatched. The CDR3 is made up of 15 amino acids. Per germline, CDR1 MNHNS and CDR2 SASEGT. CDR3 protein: CASSEVPTGGSEAFF. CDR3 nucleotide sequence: TGTGCCAGCAGTGAAGTCCCGACAGGGGGGTCTGAAGCTTTCTTT.

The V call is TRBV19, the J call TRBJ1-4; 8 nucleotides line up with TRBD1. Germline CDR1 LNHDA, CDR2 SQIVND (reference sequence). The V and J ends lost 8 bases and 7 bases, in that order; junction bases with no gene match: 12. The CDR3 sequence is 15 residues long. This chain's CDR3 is CASLDGSTGAEKLFF. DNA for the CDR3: TGTGCCAGTCTGGATGGATCGACAGGGGCTGAAAAACTGTTTTTT. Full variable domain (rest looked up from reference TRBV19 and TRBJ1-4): DGGITQSPKYLFRKEGQNVTLSCEQNLNHDAMYWYRQDPGQGLRLIYYSQIVNDFQKGDIAEGYSVSREKKESFPLTVTSAQKNPTAFYLCASLDGSTGAEKLFFGSGTQLSVL.

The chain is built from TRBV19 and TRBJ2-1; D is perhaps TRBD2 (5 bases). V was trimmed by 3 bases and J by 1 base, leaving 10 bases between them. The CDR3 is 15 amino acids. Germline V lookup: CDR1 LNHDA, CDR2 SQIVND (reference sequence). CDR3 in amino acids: CASSILEDSYNEQFF. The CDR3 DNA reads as TGTGCCAGTAGTATCTTGGAGGATTCCTACAATGAGCAGTTCTTC.

CDR3 region: CASSSNTGDYGYTF. The CDR3 region has the DNA TGTGCCAGCAGTTCCAATACAGGGGACTATGGCTACACCTTC. This chain uses TRBV28 with TRBJ1-2; TRBD1 matches 7 bases. Germline V gene lookup returns CDR1 MDHEN and CDR2 SYDVKM. V was clipped by 4 bases and J by 3 bases; unmatched bases: 5. The length of the CDR3 is 14 residues.

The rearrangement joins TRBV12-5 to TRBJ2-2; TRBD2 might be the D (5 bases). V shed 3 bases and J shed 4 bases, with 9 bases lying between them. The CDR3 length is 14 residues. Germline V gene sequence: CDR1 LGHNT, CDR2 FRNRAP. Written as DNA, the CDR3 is TGTGCTAGTGGTTTAAGCGCGGGCACCGGGGAGCTGTTTTTT. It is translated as CASGLSAGTGELFF.